Described below is a single TCR beta chain sequence and its context. Its target is not known. Sequence at one end of the junction differs from germline and may be a read error. TCR beta cDNA libraries included unique molecular identifiers. TCRdb recomputed calls from the PCR reads with MiXCR, one row per CDR3 protein. The sample yields hundreds of thousands of distinct CDR3 sequences, under 55% seen once. This entry belongs to a study of post-analysis software for immune sequencing data. In the study overall: Disease courses included relapsing-remitting, secondary progressive and progressive-relapsing multiple sclerosis. Overall study findings and caveats: There was significantly lower normalized Chao1 diversity in multiple sclerosis patients than in controls. Samples made in the same batch grouped tightly together by F measure. Patients showed TRBV5-6, TRBV5-1 and TRBV20-1 among a handful of TRBV segments more frequent than in controls.

Germline values: CDR1 SGHTA, CDR2 FQGNSA. This CDR3 is 15 amino acids long. The source is a girl aged 5 to 17 with multiple sclerosis. The rearrangement joins TRBV7-2 to TRBJ2-7; 8 nucleotides agree with TRBD1. The last part of the DNA fits TRBJ2-1 better; the J call may be wrong. Sequenced: blood. This chain's CDR3 is CASSSGGQAYNEQFF. For the CDR3, the DNA is TGTGCCAGCAGCTCAGGGGGACAGGCCTATAATGAGCAGTTCTTC.